Below are 4 T cell receptor beta chains sequenced from a single sample in a study of T cells in Graves' hyperthyroidism and ophthalmopathy (dated by TCRdb to the late 2010s). Library preparation used multiplex PCR. These reads were obtained on an Illumina HiSeq 2000. The TCR beta CDR3 regions were amplified from RNA transcripts. The TCR CDR3 was subjected to a first round of RT-PCR using the HTBI primer set and the Qiagen OneStep RT-PCR kit. TCRdb's own reprocessing of the public reads used fastp at Q25 and MiXCR and kept productive beta chains. Every CDR3 protein is listed once, alongside the most common genes and DNA of its rows. The sample table shows 250,000 to 350,000 distinct CDR3 sequences, and approximately 16% are seen once. Of the sample, around 33% is held by the ten largest clones. The sample consisted of blood. These receptors came from a man in his thirties or forties with Graves' hyperthyroidism.

This clonotype was found many times. V gene TRBV2 combines with J gene TRBJ1-5, with a possible D match to TRBD1 (6 bases). Trimming removed 5 bases at V and 4 bases at J, with 15 bases between. CDR1 is SNHLY and CDR2 is FYNNEI in the germline V gene. The length of the CDR3 is 15 residues. In DNA, the CDR3 is TGTGCCAGCAGTCCCTGGACAGAGACAAATCAGCCCCAGCATTTT. As protein: CASSPWTETNQPQHF. The complete variable domain, with remaining parts taken from reference TRBV2 and TRBJ1-5, reads EPEVTQTPSHQVTQMGQEVILRCVPISNHLYFYWYRQILGQKVEFLVSFYNNEISEKSEIFDDQFSVERPDGSNFTLKIRSTKLEDSAMYFCASSPWTETNQPQHFGDGTRLSIL.

This clonotype was found many times. The chain combines TRBV28 with TRBJ1-5; the D is unclear. V gave up 7 bases and J gave up 6 bases, with 13 bases separating them. Germline V gene data show CDR1 as MDHEN and CDR2 as SYDVKM. The CDR3 totals 13 residues. CDR3 DNA sequence: TGTGCCAGCAAAAAGGCGGGCTCTCAGCCCCAGCATTTT. Its protein is CASKKAGSQPQHF.

CDR3 region: CSATRQGDEQFF. In DNA form, the CDR3 reads TGCAGTGCTACTCGACAGGGGGATGAGCAGTTCTTC. The chain recombines TRBV20-1 with TRBJ2-1; TRBD1 matches at 9 bases. This CDR3 spans 12 amino acids. The V gene end was trimmed by 4 bases and the J gene end by 8 bases; junction bases not matched to a gene: 3. Germline V gene data show CDR1 as DFQATT and CDR2 as SNEGSKA (reference sequence).

The J gene is TRBJ2-2, the V gene TRBV11-2, with D possibly being TRBD1 (5 bases). The V gene's germline CDR1 is SGHAT and CDR2 FQNNGV. Trimming took off 6 bases at V and 5 bases at J, with 19 bases between the two ends. The CDR3 loop spans 16 amino acids. The CDR3 loop is CASSYWQGLGTGELFF. Written as DNA, the CDR3 is TGTGCCAGCAGTTACTGGCAGGGCCTGGGAACCGGGGAGCTGTTTTTT.